A selection of T cell receptor beta chains follows, all from one sample in a study of early T cells in non-severe SARS-CoV-2 infection. TCRdb re-analysed the 5' RACE reads in MiXCR, keeping a single row per CDR3 protein. The sample yields about 110,000 distinct CDR3 sequences, approximately 10% seen once. The sample comprised whole blood. The origin of the receptors is an adult who was a healthcare worker with PCR-confirmed SARS-CoV-2 infection or an uninfected control (not recorded which). CDR3s include the opening cysteine and the closing phenylalanine or tryptophan. The D gene is left open where the match is weak. Expanded clones get a size class; other rows say once, few or many, or leave the size out.

>TRBV28|.|TRBJ2-7|.|13
TGTGCCAGCCGGAAAGCCAATCTCTACGAGCAGTACTTC
CASRKANLYEQYF
>TRBV3-1|.|TRBJ1-1|.|14
TGTGCCAGCAGTAAGGGGGGCTCGGGGACTGAAGCTTTCTTT
CASSKGGSGTEAFF
>TRBV6-2/TRBV6-3|.|TRBJ2-7|TRBD1|15
TGTGCCAGCCGCCGGGACAGGGGGGACTCCTACGAGCAGTACTTC
CASRRDRGDSYEQYF
>TRBV5-1|.|TRBJ2-5|.|13
TGCGCCAGCAGCTGGGACACTCGGGAGACCCAGTACTTC
CASSWDTRETQYF
>TRBV7-9|.|TRBJ1-2|.|12
TGTGCCAGCAGCGGGGTTTACTATGGCTACACCTTC
CASSGVYYGYTF
>TRBV3-1|.|TRBJ2-5|TRBD2|14
TGTGCCAGCAGCCAAAGGACTAGAAGAGAGACCCAGTACTTC
CASSQRTRRETQYF
>TRBV12-3/TRBV12-4|many|TRBJ2-3|.|14
TGTGCCAGCAGGAGTCTCCGGGGGAGCGATACGCAGTATTTT
CASRSLRGSDTQYF
>TRBV12-3/TRBV12-4|many|TRBJ2-4|.|14
TGTGCCAGCGCCGAGGGCCTCCTCGTAAACATTCAGTACTTC
CASAEGLLVNIQYF
>TRBV28|many|TRBJ1-5|.|13
TGTGCCAGCAGCCCCCTGGGGAATCAGCCCCAGCATTTT
CASSPLGNQPQHF
>TRBV10-1|many|TRBJ2-4|.|15
TGCGCCAGCAGGATTGACGGACTAGCCAAAAACATTCAGTACTTC
CASRIDGLAKNIQYF
>TRBV7-2|few|TRBJ2-1|TRBD2|14
TGTGCCAGCAGCTTCAGCGGGAGATGGGATGAGCAGTTCTTC
CASSFSGRWDEQFF
>TRBV27|many|TRBJ2-7|.|13
TGTGCCAGCAGTTTATATGGGGCCTACGAGCAGTACTTC
CASSLYGAYEQYF
>TRBV5-1|.|TRBJ2-2|.|12
TGCGCCAGCAAGGGCGAGGCCGGGGAGCTGTTTTTT
CASKGEAGELFF
>TRBV29-1|many|TRBJ2-1|.|11
TGCAGCGCTCTCTCTGACACCGAGCAGTTCTTC
CSALSDTEQFF
>TRBV5-1|few|TRBJ2-3|.|14
TGCGCCAGCAGCTTGGAGGGAGTGGGAGATACGCAGTATTTT
CASSLEGVGDTQYF
>TRBV4-2|.|TRBJ2-3|TRBD2|16
TGTGCCAGCAGCCAAGGAGCGGGAGGGCCGGGGGATACGCAGTATTTT
CASSQGAGGPGDTQYF
>TRBV2|few|TRBJ2-7|.|13
TGTGCCAGCGTCATTGGGCTGACCTACGAGCAGTACTTC
CASVIGLTYEQYF
>TRBV6-2/TRBV6-3|many|TRBJ2-7|.|13
TGTGCCAGCAGTACCGGGACTCTCAACGAGCAGTACTTC
CASSTGTLNEQYF
>TRBV20-1|many|TRBJ2-6|TRBD1|19
TGCAGTGCTAGAGATCACGTAGGACAGGGAGAGGCTGGGGCCAACGTCCTGACTTTC
CSARDHVGQGEAGANVLTF
>TRBV12-3/TRBV12-4|many|TRBJ2-7|TRBD1|15
TGTGCCAGCAGTTCAAACCGGGACAGGGGCTACGAGCAGTACTTC
CASSSNRDRGYEQYF
>TRBV7-2|.|TRBJ2-7|.|12
TGTGCCAGCGGCCGGGTTTTAAGTGAGCAGTACTTC
CASGRVLSEQYF
>TRBV12-3/TRBV12-4|.|TRBJ2-7|.|13
TGTGCCAGCAGCGTCAGGGCCACCTACGAGCAGTACTTC
CASSVRATYEQYF
>TRBV5-1|many|TRBJ2-1|.|18
TGCGCCAGCAGCGTGGGTCTTTTTAGCGGTCACTCCTACAATGAGCAGTTCTTC
CASSVGLFSGHSYNEQFF
>TRBV12-3/TRBV12-4|.|TRBJ2-5|.|15
TGTGCCAGCAGCGCACCACAGGATCACCAAGAGACCCAGTACTTC
CASSAPQDHQETQYF
>TRBV24-1|many|TRBJ2-3|TRBD1|16
TGTGCCACCAGCGGGACAGGGGGCAGGACTAGCATTTTGCAGTATTTT
CATSGTGGRTSILQYF
>TRBV20-1|many|TRBJ2-5|.|14
TGCAGTGCCACCGTCGTCGGAAGTTACGAGACCCAGTACTTC
CSATVVGSYETQYF
>TRBV28|many|TRBJ1-1|.|11
TGTGCCAGCATTGTTGGGACTGAAGCTTTCTTT
CASIVGTEAFF
>TRBV5-5|.|TRBJ2-7|.|14
TGTGCCAGCAGCGCTTTGTGGAACAGCTACGAGCAGTACTTC
CASSALWNSYEQYF
>TRBV29-1|.|TRBJ1-2|.|13
TGCAGCGGGAAGGTCCGGGACACATATGGCTACACCTTC
CSGKVRDTYGYTF
>TRBV20-1|.|TRBJ2-5|TRBD1|12
TGCAGTGCTGGGACAGGGGACGAGACCCAGTACTTC
CSAGTGDETQYF